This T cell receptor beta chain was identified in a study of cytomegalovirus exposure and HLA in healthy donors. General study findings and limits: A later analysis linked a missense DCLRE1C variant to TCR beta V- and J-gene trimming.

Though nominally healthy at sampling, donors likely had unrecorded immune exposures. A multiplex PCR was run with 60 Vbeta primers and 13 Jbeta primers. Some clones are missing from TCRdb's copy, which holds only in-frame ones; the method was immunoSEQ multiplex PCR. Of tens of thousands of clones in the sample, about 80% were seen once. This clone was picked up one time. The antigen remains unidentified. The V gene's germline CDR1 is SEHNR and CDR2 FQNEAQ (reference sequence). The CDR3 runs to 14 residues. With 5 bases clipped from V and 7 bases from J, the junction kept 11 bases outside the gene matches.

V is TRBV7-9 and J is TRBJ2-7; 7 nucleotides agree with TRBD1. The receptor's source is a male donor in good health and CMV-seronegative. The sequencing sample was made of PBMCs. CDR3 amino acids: CASSPPLDRVEQYF. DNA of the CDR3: TGTGCCAGCAGCCCACCTCTCGACAGGGTTGAGCAGTACTTC.